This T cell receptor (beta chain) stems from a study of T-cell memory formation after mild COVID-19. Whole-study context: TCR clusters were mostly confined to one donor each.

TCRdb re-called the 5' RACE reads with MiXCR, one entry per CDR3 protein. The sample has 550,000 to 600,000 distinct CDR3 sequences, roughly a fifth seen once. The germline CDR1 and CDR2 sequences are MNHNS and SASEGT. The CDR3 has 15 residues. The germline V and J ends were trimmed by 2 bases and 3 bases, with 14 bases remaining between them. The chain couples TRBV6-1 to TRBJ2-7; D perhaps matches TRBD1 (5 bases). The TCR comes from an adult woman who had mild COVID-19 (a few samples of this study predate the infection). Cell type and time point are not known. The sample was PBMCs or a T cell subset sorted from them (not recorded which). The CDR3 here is CASSEFLDTDYEQYF. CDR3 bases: TGTGCCAGCAGTGAATTTCTGGACACAGACTACGAGCAGTACTTC.